Below are 15 T cell receptor beta chains sequenced from a single sample in a study of T cell repertoires in aging, cancer and after chemotherapy. TRB rearrangements spanning V, D and J were amplified using mixed TRB-A/B primers. One entry per CDR3 protein, called by TCRdb with MiXCR from the multiplex PCR reads. The table records 15,000 to 20,000 distinct CDR3 sequences, approximately 40% of them present only once. Peripheral blood genomic DNA, not sorted cells or RNA, was the template. What was sequenced was blood. These receptor sequences come from a human donor with a solid tumor.

The chain combines TRBV5-1 with TRBJ2-3; TRBD2 agrees at 8 bases. The CDR3 runs 15 residues. CDR1 is SGHRS, CDR2 YFSETQ, per germline. V trimming: 0 bases; J trimming: 3 bases; junction bases outside the gene matches: 3. The CDR3 DNA is TGCGCCAGCAGCTTGGAAGCGGGGGTGACAGATACGCAGTATTTT. It encodes CASSLEAGVTDTQYF.

In the case of this clonotype: A much larger clone is a single base away; this may be a read error. The V and J genes are TRBV29-1 and TRBJ2-3, with D unclear. V lost 5 bases to trimming and J lost 7 bases, with 13 bases between them. CDR1 and CDR2 from the germline V gene are SQVTM and ANQGSEA. CDR3 length: 12 amino acids. The CDR3 reads CSVNTEPNTQYF. The CDR3 nucleotides read TGCAGCGTTAATACAGAGCCGAATACGCAGTATTTT.

The gene calls are TRBV7-6 and TRBJ2-1; 9 nucleotides align to TRBD1. This CDR3 has 15 residues. In germline, CDR1 is SGHVS, CDR2 FNYEAQ. The junction had 8 bases not matched to a gene; V was cut back by 5 bases and J by 6 bases. This CDR3 reads CASSPRTGEVNEQFF. In DNA form, the CDR3 reads TGTGCCAGCAGCCCCAGGACAGGGGAAGTCAATGAGCAGTTCTTC.

The genes are TRBV27 and TRBJ1-4; TRBD1 is a possible D gene (6 bases). V shed 4 bases and J shed 6 bases, with 15 bases lying between them. This CDR3 is 15 amino acids long. Germline assignment: CDR1 MNHEY and CDR2 SMNVEV (reference sequence). CDR3 DNA sequence: TGTGCCAGCAGTTATACTTGGGGGGCCCATGAAAAACTGTTTTTT. Its translation: CASSYTWGAHEKLFF.

The J gene is TRBJ2-1, the V gene TRBV12-3 or TRBV12-4; tentatively, D is TRBD2 (6 bases). V dropped 7 bases and J dropped 5 bases, with 15 bases sitting between them. The CDR3 has 14 residues. CDR3 in DNA: TGTGCCAGCACCGGCGGGGTACTTAACAATGAGCAGTTCTTC. This encodes CASTGGVLNNEQFF.

Sample share makes this clonotype large. The chain is built from TRBV19 and TRBJ1-6, with 8 bases lining up with TRBD1. The ends lost 5 bases at V and 10 bases at J; junction bases unmatched: 10. Germline-derived CDR1 and CDR2 are LNHDA and SQIVND (reference sequence). The CDR3 runs 15 residues. CDR3 bases: TGTGCCAGTAGTCAAACGGACAGGGAAGTCTCACCCCTCCACTTT. It translates to CASSQTDREVSPLHF. The whole variable domain, remainder taken from reference TRBV19 and TRBJ1-6, is DGGITQSPKYLFRKEGQNVTLSCEQNLNHDAMYWYRQDPGQGLRLIYYSQIVNDFQKGDIAEGYSVSREKKESFPLTVTSAQKNPTAFYLCASSQTDREVSPLHFGNGTRLTVT.

This clonotype was seen a handful of times. This sequence joins TRBV19 and TRBJ1-2, with TRBD1 as a possible D gene (5 bases). Trimming took off 7 bases at V and 7 bases at J, with 19 bases between the two ends. The germline CDR1 and CDR2 sequences are LNHDA and SQIVND (reference sequence). The CDR3 covers 14 residues. The CDR3 region has the DNA TGTGCCAGTACCCACGAACGGGGGTGGAGTGGCTACACCTTC. Amino acids: CASTHERGWSGYTF.

This clonotype has a handful of counts. This rearrangement joins TRBV10-3 to TRBJ2-5, with D unclear. The CDR3 contains 11 residues. V lost 10 bases, J lost 1 base, and 7 bases lay in between. Germline CDR1 reads ENHRY; CDR2 reads SYGVKD. The CDR3 sequence: CASKSQETQYF. Here the CDR3 DNA reads TGTGCCAGCAAGAGCCAAGAGACCCAGTACTTC.

V is TRBV30 and J is TRBJ2-7; possible D gene TRBD2, 5 bases. Germline loops: CDR1 GTSNPN, CDR2 SVGIG (reference sequence). CDR3 length: 11 residues. The ends were cut back, 8 bases at V and 4 bases at J, with 12 bases in the middle. The CDR3 nucleotides read TGTGCCCTAGAACGGGGATACGAGCAGTACTTC. Encoded protein: CALERGYEQYF.

The chain joins TRBV6-5 to TRBJ1-3; D might be TRBD1 (6 bases). The V gene's germline CDR1 is MNHEY and CDR2 SVGAGI. The CDR3 contains 14 residues. Between the trimmed V and J ends, which lost 5 bases and 4 bases, there was a span of 12 bases. This chain's CDR3 is CASSRGAAGNTIYF. The CDR3 DNA follows: TGTGCCAGCAGTAGGGGGGCAGCAGGAAACACCATATATTTT.

This clonotype is medium-sized. The junction and the germline gene differ at one end; a read error may be behind it. The chain has TRBV29-1 and TRBJ2-1; the match to TRBD2 covers 15 bases. The CDR3 covers 11 residues. Germline lookup yields CDR1 SQVTM and CDR2 ANQGSEA. The DNA of the CDR3 is TGCAGCGTGGGGACTAGCGGGAGGTACGACTTC. This sequence encodes CSVGTSGRYDF.

By share of the sample, this clonotype is medium-sized (0.01 to 0.1%). V is TRBV19 and J is TRBJ2-3; D is perhaps TRBD2 (5 bases). CDR1 LNHDA and CDR2 SQIVND come from the germline V gene (reference sequence). There are 15 residues in the CDR3. V lost 5 bases, J lost 2 bases, and 14 bases lay in between. The CDR3 DNA reads as TGTGCCAGTAGTCCCAGCCTCCGGGACACAGATACGCAGTATTTT. Amino acids: CASSPSLRDTDTQYF.

The chain carries TRBV13 and TRBJ1-4; maybe TRBD1 (6 bases). The germline V gene encodes CDR1 PRHDT and CDR2 FYEKMQ (reference sequence). This CDR3 contains 13 residues. The V and J ends lost 4 bases and 7 bases respectively, with 10 bases between them. CDR3 sequence (DNA): TGTGCCAGCAGCTCAGGGGAGAGTGAAAAACTGTTTTTT. Translating gives CASSSGESEKLFF.

V and J are TRBV12-3 or TRBV12-4 and TRBJ1-6; D is undetermined. The length of the CDR3 is 13 residues. V shed 5 bases and J shed 10 bases, with 12 bases lying between them. In DNA form, the CDR3 reads TGTGCCAGCAGTGGAGGCCTGGACTCACCCCTCCACTTT. Translation gives CASSGGLDSPLHF.

V gene TRBV10-3 combines with J gene TRBJ2-1; a weak D match, TRBD2 (6 bases). V lost 10 bases and J 4 bases, leaving 14 bases between the germline ends. The CDR3 runs 13 residues. Germline V lookup: CDR1 ENHRY, CDR2 SYGVKD. CDR3: CASGETSYNEQFF. The CDR3 coding sequence is TGTGCCAGCGGGGAGACCTCTTACAATGAGCAGTTCTTC.